This is a list of T cell receptor beta chains from one sample in a study of blood T cell repertoires in COVID-19. Libraries were prepared by immunoSEQ multiplex PCR; TCRdb keeps only in-frame clonotypes and omits some of them. The table shows roughly 120,000 clones, with over 60% occurring only once. The sample was peripheral blood. The receptors stem from a man in his 70s with acute or convalescent COVID-19. CDR3s include the opening cysteine and the closing phenylalanine or tryptophan.

v_gene,len,j_gene,CDR3aa
TRBV24-1,13,TRBJ1-1,CATSDRGTGGAFF
TRBV7-8,15,TRBJ1-1,CASSLTTGMNTEAFF
TRBV5-1,13,TRBJ1-1,CASSSEGSAEAFF
TRBV6-5,14,TRBJ1-1,CASSASQARTEAFF
TRBV30,14,TRBJ2-5,CAWSSPSGVETQYF
TRBV5-4,15,TRBJ1-2,CASSLGTGNYYGYTF
TRBV3-1/TRBV3-2,14,TRBJ2-7,CASTPPGPSGEQYF
TRBV4-2,17,TRBJ1-4,CASSQDGSVTGNEKLFF
TRBV27,15,TRBJ1-1,CASSATRDRNTEAFF
TRBV24-1,15,TRBJ2-7,CATSEHAGGRDEQYF
TRBV27,16,TRBJ2-3,CASSFGTSEVTDTQYF
TRBV12-3/TRBV12-4,12,TRBJ1-1,CASSFVQTEAFF
TRBV5-1,15,TRBJ1-3,CASRPQGSSGNTIYF
TRBV2,12,TRBJ2-7,CASSGQGYEQYF
TRBV15,17,TRBJ2-2,CATSSGFGTSNTGELFF
TRBV9,15,TRBJ1-3,CASSVGDSSGNTIYF
TRBV4-1,15,TRBJ1-4,CASSQLTGADEKLFF
TRBV18,16,TRBJ2-3,CASSPGTGAGTDTQYF
TRBV3-1/TRBV3-2,16,TRBJ2-5,CASSSEGEGPRGTQYF
TRBV25-1,14,TRBJ2-7,CASSAWAQGYEQYF
TRBV6-5,15,TRBJ2-3,CASSRAGGQPDTQYF
TRBV5-1,16,TRBJ2-3,CASSLARDSSTDTQYF
TRBV19,14,TRBJ2-2,CASSMYGITGELFF
TRBV18,14,TRBJ1-4,CASSPGQGNEKLFF
TRBV30,13,TRBJ1-2,CAWSLAGGLGYTF
TRBV27,15,TRBJ2-7,CASSFLGQGAYEQYF
TRBV5-1,14,TRBJ2-5,CASSLGTGKQTQYF
TRBV3-1/TRBV3-2,13,TRBJ1-2,CASSQLQGTGYTF
TRBV28,14,TRBJ2-3,CASSNVDSRDTQYF
TRBV10-3,13,TRBJ2-1,CAMGDREGNEQFF
TRBV7-9,15,TRBJ1-5,CASSSDSGSNQPQHF
TRBV9,14,TRBJ1-1,CASSPRGGSAEAFF
TRBV20-1,11,TRBJ2-7,CSASGSYEQYF
TRBV11-2,14,TRBJ2-7,CASSPVQGAYEQYF
TRBV30,14,TRBJ1-6,CAWGPGVLNSPLHF
TRBV7-2,17,TRBJ2-7,CASSLRLGTGSSYEQYF